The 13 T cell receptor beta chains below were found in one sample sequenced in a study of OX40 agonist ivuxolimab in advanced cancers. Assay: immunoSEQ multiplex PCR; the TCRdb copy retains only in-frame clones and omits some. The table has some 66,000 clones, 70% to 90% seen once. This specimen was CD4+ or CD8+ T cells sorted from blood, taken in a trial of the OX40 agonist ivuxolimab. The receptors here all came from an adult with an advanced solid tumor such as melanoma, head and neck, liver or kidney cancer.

The CDR3 sequence is CASSPLVSYGYTF. The CDR3 DNA reads as TGTGCCAGCAGCCCCCTGGTATCCTATGGCTACACCTTC. The chain is built from TRBV6-5 and TRBJ1-2; no clear D. The CDR3 totals 13 residues. CDR1 is MNHEY and CDR2 is SVGAGI in the germline V gene. The V end lost 6 bases, the J end lost 4 bases, and 12 bases lay between the germline ends.

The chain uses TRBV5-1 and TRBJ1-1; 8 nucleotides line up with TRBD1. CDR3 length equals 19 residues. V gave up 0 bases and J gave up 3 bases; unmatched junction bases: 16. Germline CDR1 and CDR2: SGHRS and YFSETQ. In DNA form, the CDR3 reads TGCGCCAGCAGCTTGGGCCAGGGCAGGGGGCGATTGGCGGACACTGAAGCTTTCTTT. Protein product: CASSLGQGRGRLADTEAFF. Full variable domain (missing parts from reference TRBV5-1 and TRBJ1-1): KAGVTQTPRYLIKTRGQQVTLSCSPISGHRSVSWYQQTPGQGLQFLFEYFSETQRNKGNFPGRFSGRQFSNSRSEMNVSTLELGDSALYLCASSLGQGRGRLADTEAFFGQGTRLTVV.

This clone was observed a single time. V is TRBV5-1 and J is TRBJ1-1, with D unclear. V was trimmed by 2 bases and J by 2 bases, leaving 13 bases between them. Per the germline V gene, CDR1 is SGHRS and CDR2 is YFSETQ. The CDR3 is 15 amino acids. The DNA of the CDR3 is TGCGCCAGCAGCTTTTCGGGGATGAGTAACACTGAAGCTTTCTTT. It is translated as CASSFSGMSNTEAFF.

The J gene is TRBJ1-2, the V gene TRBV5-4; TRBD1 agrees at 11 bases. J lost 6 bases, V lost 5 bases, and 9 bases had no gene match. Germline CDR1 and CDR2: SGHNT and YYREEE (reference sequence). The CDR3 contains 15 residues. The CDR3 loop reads CASRPWTGGADGYTF. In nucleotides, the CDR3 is TGTGCCAGCAGACCTTGGACAGGGGGCGCCGATGGCTACACCTTC.

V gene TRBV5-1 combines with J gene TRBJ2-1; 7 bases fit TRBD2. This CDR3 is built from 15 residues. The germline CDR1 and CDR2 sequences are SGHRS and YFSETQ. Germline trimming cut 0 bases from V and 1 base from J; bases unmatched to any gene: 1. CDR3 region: CASSLAAGSYNEQFF. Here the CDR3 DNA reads TGCGCCAGCAGCTTGGCAGCGGGGTCCTACAATGAGCAGTTCTTC.

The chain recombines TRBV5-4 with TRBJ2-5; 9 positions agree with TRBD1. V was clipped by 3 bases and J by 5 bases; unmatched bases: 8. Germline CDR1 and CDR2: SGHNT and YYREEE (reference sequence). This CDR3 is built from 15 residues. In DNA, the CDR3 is TGTGCCAGCAGCTCTTGGGACAGGGTGGGGGAGACCCAGTACTTC. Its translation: CASSSWDRVGETQYF.

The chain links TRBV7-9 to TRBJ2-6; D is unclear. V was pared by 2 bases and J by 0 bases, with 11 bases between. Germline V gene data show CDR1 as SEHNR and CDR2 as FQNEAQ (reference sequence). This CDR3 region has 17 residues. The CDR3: CASSLNAALSGANVLTF. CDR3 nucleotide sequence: TGTGCCAGCAGCTTAAATGCGGCTCTCTCTGGGGCCAACGTCCTGACTTTC.

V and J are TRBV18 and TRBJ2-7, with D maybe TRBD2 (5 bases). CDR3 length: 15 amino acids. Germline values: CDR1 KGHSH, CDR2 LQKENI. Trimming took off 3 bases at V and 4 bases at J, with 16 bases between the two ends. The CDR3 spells CASSPGLGSGYEQYF. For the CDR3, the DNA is TGTGCCAGCTCACCGGGGTTAGGGAGTGGTTACGAGCAGTACTTC. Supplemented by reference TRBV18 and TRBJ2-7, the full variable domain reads NAGVMQNPRHLVRRRGQEARLRCSPMKGHSHVYWYRQLPEEGLKFMVYLQKENIIDESGMPKERFSAEFPKEGPSILRIQQVVRGDSAAYFCASSPGLGSGYEQYFGPGTRLTVT.

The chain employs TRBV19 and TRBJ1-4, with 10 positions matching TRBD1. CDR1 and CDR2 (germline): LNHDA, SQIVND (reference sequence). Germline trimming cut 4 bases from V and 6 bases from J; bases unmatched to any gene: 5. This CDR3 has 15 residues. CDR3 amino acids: CASSTSGTGDEKLFF. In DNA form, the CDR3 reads TGTGCCAGTAGTACATCCGGGACAGGGGATGAAAAACTGTTTTTT.

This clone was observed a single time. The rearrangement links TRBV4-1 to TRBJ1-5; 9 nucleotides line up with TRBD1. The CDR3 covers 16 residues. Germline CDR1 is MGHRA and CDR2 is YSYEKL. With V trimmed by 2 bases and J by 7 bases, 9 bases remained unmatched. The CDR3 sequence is CASSQPGQGPKQPQHF. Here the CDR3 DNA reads TGCGCCAGCAGCCAACCAGGACAGGGGCCCAAACAGCCCCAGCATTTT.

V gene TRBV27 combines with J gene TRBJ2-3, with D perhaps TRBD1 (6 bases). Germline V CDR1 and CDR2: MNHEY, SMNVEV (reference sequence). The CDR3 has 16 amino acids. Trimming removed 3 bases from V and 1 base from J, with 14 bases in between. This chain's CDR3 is CASSLTGLKGTDTQYF. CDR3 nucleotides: TGTGCCAGCAGTTTGACAGGTCTTAAGGGCACAGATACGCAGTATTTT.

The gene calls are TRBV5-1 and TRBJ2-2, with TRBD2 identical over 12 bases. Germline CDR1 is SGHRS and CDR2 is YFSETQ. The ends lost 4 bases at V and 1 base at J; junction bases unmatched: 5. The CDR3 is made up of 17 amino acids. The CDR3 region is CASSRGLAGLNTGELFF. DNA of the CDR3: TGCGCCAGCAGCCGCGGACTAGCGGGGTTGAACACCGGGGAGCTGTTTTTT.

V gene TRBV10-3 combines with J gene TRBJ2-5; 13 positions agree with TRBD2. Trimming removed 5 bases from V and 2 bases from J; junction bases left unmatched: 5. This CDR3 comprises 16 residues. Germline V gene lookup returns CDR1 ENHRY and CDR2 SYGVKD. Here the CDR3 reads CAISHGLAGAQETQYF. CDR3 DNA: TGTGCCATCAGTCATGGACTAGCGGGAGCGCAAGAGACCCAGTACTTC.